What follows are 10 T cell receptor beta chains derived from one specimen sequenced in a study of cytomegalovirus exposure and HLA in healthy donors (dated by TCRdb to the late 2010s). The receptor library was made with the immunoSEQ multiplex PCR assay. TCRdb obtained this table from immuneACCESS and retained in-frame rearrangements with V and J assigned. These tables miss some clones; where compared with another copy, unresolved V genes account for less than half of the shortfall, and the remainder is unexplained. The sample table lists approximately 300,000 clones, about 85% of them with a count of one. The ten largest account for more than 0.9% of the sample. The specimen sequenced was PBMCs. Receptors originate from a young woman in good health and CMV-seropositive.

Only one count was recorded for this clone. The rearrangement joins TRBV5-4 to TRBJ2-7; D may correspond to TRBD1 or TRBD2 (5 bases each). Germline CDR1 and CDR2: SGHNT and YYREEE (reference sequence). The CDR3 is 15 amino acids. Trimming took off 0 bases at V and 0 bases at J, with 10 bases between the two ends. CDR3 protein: CASSLAAGSSYEQYF. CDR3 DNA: TGTGCCAGCAGCTTGGCGGCAGGGAGCTCCTACGAGCAGTACTTC.

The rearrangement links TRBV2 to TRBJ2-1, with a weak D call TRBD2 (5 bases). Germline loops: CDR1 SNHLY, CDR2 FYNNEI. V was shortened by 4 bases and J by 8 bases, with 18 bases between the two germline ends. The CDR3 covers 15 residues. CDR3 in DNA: TGTGCCAGCAGTGTTGGTGGCGGAGGATCCGATGAGCAGTTCTTC. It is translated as CASSVGGGGSDEQFF.

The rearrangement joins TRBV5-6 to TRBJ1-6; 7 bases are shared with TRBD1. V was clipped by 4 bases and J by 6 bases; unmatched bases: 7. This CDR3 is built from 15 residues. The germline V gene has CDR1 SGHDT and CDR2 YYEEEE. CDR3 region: CASSGDRAANSPLHF. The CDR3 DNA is TGTGCCAGCAGCGGAGACAGGGCCGCTAATTCACCCCTCCACTTT. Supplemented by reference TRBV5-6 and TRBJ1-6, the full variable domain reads DAGVTQSPTHLIKTRGQQVTLRCSPKSGHDTVSWYQQALGQGPQFIFQYYEEEERQRGNFPDRFSGHQFPNYSSELNVNALLLGDSALYLCASSGDRAANSPLHFGNGTRLTVT.

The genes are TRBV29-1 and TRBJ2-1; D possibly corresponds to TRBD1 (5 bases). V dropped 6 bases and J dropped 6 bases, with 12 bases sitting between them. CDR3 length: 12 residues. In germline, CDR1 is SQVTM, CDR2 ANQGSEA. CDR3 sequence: CSVNVGVNEQFF. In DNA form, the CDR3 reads TGCAGCGTGAACGTAGGGGTCAATGAGCAGTTCTTC.

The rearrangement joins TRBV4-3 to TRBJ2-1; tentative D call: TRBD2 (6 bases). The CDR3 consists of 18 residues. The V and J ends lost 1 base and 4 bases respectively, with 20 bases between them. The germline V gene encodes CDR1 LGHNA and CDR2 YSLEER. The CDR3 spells CASSQGGVGGKIYNEQFF. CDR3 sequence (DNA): TGCGCCAGCAGCCAAGGCGGGGTTGGCGGGAAGATTTACAATGAGCAGTTCTTC.

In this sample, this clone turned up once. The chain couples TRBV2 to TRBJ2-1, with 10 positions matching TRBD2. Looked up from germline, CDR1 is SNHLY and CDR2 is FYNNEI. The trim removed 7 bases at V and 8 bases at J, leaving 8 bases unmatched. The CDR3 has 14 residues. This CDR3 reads CASTPSGSRYEQFF. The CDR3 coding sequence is TGTGCCAGCACCCCTAGCGGGAGTCGCTATGAGCAGTTCTTC.

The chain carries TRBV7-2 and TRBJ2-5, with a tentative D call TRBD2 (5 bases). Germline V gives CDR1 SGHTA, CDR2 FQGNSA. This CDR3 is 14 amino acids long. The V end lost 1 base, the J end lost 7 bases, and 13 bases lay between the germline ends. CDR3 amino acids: CASSLDSGRGTQYF. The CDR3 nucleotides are TGTGCCAGCAGCTTAGATTCAGGCCGGGGGACCCAGTACTTC.

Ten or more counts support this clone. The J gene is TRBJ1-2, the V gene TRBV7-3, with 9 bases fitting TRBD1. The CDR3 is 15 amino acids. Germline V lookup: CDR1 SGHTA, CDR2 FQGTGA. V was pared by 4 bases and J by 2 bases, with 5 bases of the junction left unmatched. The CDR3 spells CASSSHGQGNYGYTF. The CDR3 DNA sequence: TGTGCCAGCAGCTCCCACGGACAGGGGAACTATGGCTACACCTTC.

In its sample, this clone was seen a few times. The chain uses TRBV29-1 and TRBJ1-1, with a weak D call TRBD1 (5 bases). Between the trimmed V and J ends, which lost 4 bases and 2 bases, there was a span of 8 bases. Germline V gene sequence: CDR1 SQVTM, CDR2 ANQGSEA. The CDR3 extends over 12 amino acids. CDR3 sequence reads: CSVVTGNTEAFF. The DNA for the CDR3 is TGCAGCGTTGTAACAGGCAACACTGAAGCTTTCTTT.

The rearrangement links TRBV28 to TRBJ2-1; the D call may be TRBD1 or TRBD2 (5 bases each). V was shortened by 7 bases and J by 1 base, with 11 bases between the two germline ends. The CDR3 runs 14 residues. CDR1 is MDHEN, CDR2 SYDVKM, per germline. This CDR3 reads CASTLGDSYNEQFF. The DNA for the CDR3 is TGTGCCAGCACGTTGGGGGATTCCTACAATGAGCAGTTCTTC.